These 25 T cell receptor beta chains came from one sample sequenced in a study of early T cells in non-severe SARS-CoV-2 infection. One entry per CDR3 protein results from TCRdb running MiXCR on the 5' RACE reads. Among approximately 71,000 distinct CDR3 sequences listed, about 11% were seen once. The sample taken for sequencing was whole blood. The receptors were sampled from an adult who was a healthcare worker with PCR-confirmed SARS-CoV-2 infection or an uninfected control (not recorded which).

The V gene is TRBV19, the J gene TRBJ2-1; the D gene could be TRBD1 or TRBD2 (6 bases each). The germline V and J ends were trimmed by 5 bases and 0 bases, with 11 bases remaining between them. The germline V gene encodes CDR1 LNHDA and CDR2 SQIVND (reference sequence). The CDR3 totals 15 residues. CDR3 coding DNA: TGTGCCAGTAGTGGGGGGCGAAGCTCCTACAATGAGCAGTTCTTC. It is translated as CASSGGRSSYNEQFF.

This chain connects TRBV27 to TRBJ2-3; D assignment may be TRBD1 or TRBD2 (5 bases each). The CDR3 runs to 15 residues. The V end was cut by 4 bases, the J end by 0 bases, with 11 bases between. Germline V gene sequence: CDR1 MNHEY, CDR2 SMNVEV (reference sequence). The CDR3 DNA follows: TGTGCCAGCAGTTCCGGGACCGGGAGCACAGATACGCAGTATTTT. It codes for CASSSGTGSTDTQYF.

The chain is built from TRBV7-8 and TRBJ1-1, with TRBD1 matching 10 bases. The length of the CDR3 is 16 residues. V dropped 4 bases and J dropped 5; count of bases not matched to a gene: 10. CDR1 is SGHVS, CDR2 FQNEAQ, per germline. This CDR3 is CASSYRQGARGTEAFF. CDR3 bases: TGTGCCAGCAGCTATCGACAGGGGGCGCGGGGGACTGAAGCTTTCTTT.

This clonotype was picked up a small number of times. The chain is built from TRBV20-1 and TRBJ1-2; D remains ambiguous. This CDR3 spans 13 amino acids. Trimming cost V 0 bases and J 6 bases, with 11 bases left between them. Per the germline V gene, CDR1 is DFQATT and CDR2 is SNEGSKA (reference sequence). Written as DNA, the CDR3 is TGCAGTGCTAGAGATTTAGGGCTCCATGGCTACACCTTC. The encoded protein is CSARDLGLHGYTF.

This clonotype was seen a few times. This chain connects TRBV10-1 to TRBJ2-3; D may be TRBD1 (6 bases). The CDR3 loop spans 13 amino acids. V was shortened by 4 bases and J by 3 bases, with 8 bases between the two germline ends. Per germline, CDR1 WNHNN and CDR2 SYGVQD (reference sequence). The CDR3 here is CASSGQATDTQYF. CDR3 DNA: TGCGCCAGCAGTGGACAGGCAACAGATACGCAGTATTTT.

Ten or more counts support this clonotype. The rearrangement links TRBV2 to TRBJ2-7; D may be TRBD2 (6 bases). The germline gives CDR1 SNHLY, CDR2 FYNNEI. The V gene lost 8 bases and the J gene lost 5 bases, with 10 bases spanning the gap. The CDR3 runs to 11 residues. CDR3 protein: CASRDWNEQYF. The CDR3 region has the DNA TGTGCCAGCCGGGACTGGAACGAGCAGTACTTC.

The CDR3 coding sequence is TGTGCCAGCAGCTTAGGGGCGGGATCGGACGAGCAGTACTTC. This gives the protein CASSLGAGSDEQYF. This chain joins TRBV7-8 and TRBJ2-7, with D perhaps TRBD2 (6 bases). The CDR3 runs 14 residues. The V end lost 1 base, the J end lost 5 bases, and 12 bases lay between the germline ends. Germline loops: CDR1 SGHVS, CDR2 FQNEAQ.

The CDR3 sequence: CASTPGVTSGKETQYF. DNA of the CDR3: TGTGCCAGCACCCCCGGAGTGACTAGCGGGAAAGAGACCCAGTACTTC. This chain connects TRBV12-3 or TRBV12-4 to TRBJ2-5; 11 nucleotides align to TRBD2. The CDR3 is 16 amino acids. Trimming cost V 7 bases and J 3 bases; bases outside gene matches: 10.

This clonotype has more than one count but fewer than ten. V is TRBV5-5 and J is TRBJ1-2; D possibly corresponds to TRBD1 (6 bases). CDR1 is SGHKS, CDR2 YYEKEE, per germline (reference sequence). The CDR3 has 14 residues. Trimming shortened V by 0 bases and J by 4 bases, and 10 bases separated the two germline ends. The CDR3 DNA is TGTGCCAGCAGCTTGGCAGGGGAACGCTATGGCTACACCTTC. Residues: CASSLAGERYGYTF. Filled out from reference TRBV5-5 and TRBJ1-2, the complete variable domain reads DAGVTQSPTHLIKTRGQQVTLRCSPISGHKSVSWYQQVLGQGPQFIFQYYEKEERGRGNFPDRFSARQFPNYSSELNVNALLLGDSALYLCASSLAGERYGYTFGSGTRLTVV.

About this clonotype: Possible read error: a much larger clone is one base away. V is TRBV24-1 and J is TRBJ2-2; 10 nucleotides align to TRBD1. CDR3 length: 15 amino acids. Germline-derived CDR1 and CDR2 are KGHDR and SFDVKD. CDR3 sequence: CTTSLGQGDTGELFF. In DNA, the CDR3 is TGTACCACCAGCTTAGGACAGGGGGACACCGGGGAGCTGTTTTTT.

The chain couples TRBV11-2 to TRBJ1-2, with D unclear. The CDR3 totals 13 residues. Trimming shortened V by 0 bases and J by 6 bases, and 8 bases separated the two germline ends. CDR1 is SGHAT and CDR2 is FQNNGV in the germline V gene. CDR3 bases: TGTGCCAGCAGCTTAGACCGTTCTAATGGCTACACCTTC. Encoded protein: CASSLDRSNGYTF. Based on the CDR3 plus reference TRBV11-2 and TRBJ1-2, the full variable domain is EAGVAQSPRYKIIEKRQSVAFWCNPISGHATLYWYQQILGQGPKLLIQFQNNGVVDDSQLPKDRFSAERLKGVDSTLKIQPAKLEDSAVYLCASSLDRSNGYTFGSGTRLTVV.

The chain links TRBV3-1 to TRBJ2-6; D gene unclear. Germline CDR1 and CDR2: LGHDT and YNNKEL (reference sequence). Trimming pared 1 base from V and 2 bases from J, leaving 6 bases between. The CDR3 is 15 amino acids. Written as DNA, the CDR3 is TGTGCCAGCAGCCAAGGGCAACCTGGGGCCAACGTCCTGACTTTC. Encoded protein: CASSQGQPGANVLTF. The whole variable domain, filled in from reference TRBV3-1 and TRBJ2-6, reads DTAVSQTPKYLVTQMGNDKSIKCEQNLGHDTMYWYKQDSKKFLKIMFSYNNKELIINETVPNRFSPKSPDKAHLNLHINSLELGDSAVYFCASSQGQPGANVLTFGAGSRLTVL.

This clonotype came up a few times. The rearrangement uses TRBV4-2 and TRBJ2-7, with D uncertain. Between the trimmed V and J ends, which lost 1 base and 2 bases, there was a span of 12 bases. There are 15 residues in the CDR3. Germline V gene data show CDR1 as LGHNA and CDR2 as YNFKEQ. CDR3 loop: CASSQGSNGAYEQYF. In nucleotides, the CDR3 is TGTGCCAGCAGCCAAGGGTCGAACGGCGCCTACGAGCAGTACTTC.

There are many counts of this clonotype. The chain joins TRBV29-1 to TRBJ2-4; 7 bases fit TRBD2. The CDR3 is made up of 14 amino acids. The germline V gene encodes CDR1 SQVTM and CDR2 ANQGSEA. The trim removed 5 bases at V and 9 bases at J, leaving 13 bases unmatched. CDR3 nucleotide sequence: TGCAGCGTTAAAGCAGACACCGGGGGGAGCATTCAGTACTTC. Amino acids: CSVKADTGGSIQYF.

This clonotype has more than one count but fewer than ten. This chain links TRBV12-3 or TRBV12-4 with TRBJ2-1; D ambiguous. Trimming stripped 4 bases from V and 9 bases from J, with 7 bases between. The CDR3 is 11 residues long. CDR3 DNA: TGTGCCAGCAGTTATAGGGTTGAGCAGTTCTTC. This gives the protein CASSYRVEQFF.

This clonotype was counted only a few times. CDR3 region: CASRVELAGKNEQFF. CDR3 sequence (DNA): TGCGCCAGCAGGGTCGAACTAGCGGGAAAAAATGAGCAGTTCTTC. J is TRBJ2-1 and V is TRBV10-2; 10 nucleotides align to TRBD2. Germline V gene data show CDR1 as WSHSY and CDR2 as SAAADI. CDR3 length equals 15 residues. The J segment lost 7 bases and the V segment lost 6 bases, leaving 9 bases of the junction unmatched.

In its sample, this clonotype was seen a few times. A junction boundary mismatches the germline segment, possibly from a read error. The chain recombines TRBV28 with TRBJ2-1; perhaps TRBD2 as D (6 bases). The CDR3 extends over 16 amino acids. Per the germline V gene, CDR1 is MDHEN and CDR2 is SYDVKM. The CDR3 nucleotides read TGTGCCAACAGTTTGATGCGTGGGAGGTTAGACAATGAGCAGTTCTTC. Its translation is CANSLMRGRLDNEQFF.

This clonotype was recorded a few times. The chain uses TRBV29-1 and TRBJ2-7; TRBD2 aligns across 11 bases. The junction had 2 bases not matched to a gene; V was cut back by 7 bases and J by 0 bases. There are 13 residues in the CDR3. Per the germline V gene, CDR1 is SQVTM and CDR2 is ANQGSEA. The CDR3 coding sequence is TGCAGCGCAACTAGCGGGAGCTCCTACGAGCAGTACTTC. It yields the protein CSATSGSSYEQYF.

The V and J genes are TRBV6-2 or TRBV6-3 and TRBJ2-4, with 7 bases that match TRBD2. Germline CDR1 reads MNHEY; CDR2 reads SVGEGT. V lost 7 bases, J lost 9 bases, and 9 bases stayed unmatched. The CDR3 loop spans 13 amino acids. In nucleotides, the CDR3 is TGTGCCAGCACCAAGAGAGAGCGGGGCATTCAGTACTTC. It yields the protein CASTKRERGIQYF.

V gene TRBV19 combines with J gene TRBJ1-4, with 8 nucleotides matching TRBD1. CDR3 length equals 14 residues. Trimming cost V 6 bases and J 8 bases; bases outside gene matches: 8. CDR1 is LNHDA, CDR2 SQIVND, per germline (reference sequence). CDR3 protein: CASSRGQGEEKLFF. The CDR3 DNA sequence: TGTGCCAGTAGCCGCGGACAGGGCGAAGAAAAACTGTTTTTT.

The chain uses TRBV2 and TRBJ1-4; D ambiguous. CDR1 is SNHLY, CDR2 FYNNEI, per germline. The germline V and J ends were trimmed by 4 bases and 5 bases, with 14 bases remaining between them. CDR3 length equals 15 residues. CDR3 protein: CASSVQETQNEKLFF. In DNA, the CDR3 is TGTGCCAGCAGTGTCCAGGAGACCCAAAATGAAAAACTGTTTTTT.

There are a few counts of this clonotype. The DNA is omitted, as the CDR3 cannot be located on it reliably, and the CDR3 follows TCRdb's listing. The chain recombines TRBV7-5 with TRBJ2-1; TRBD1, the table's D call, was not compared with the DNA. TRBV7-5 is a recognized pseudogene. The CDR3 length equals 18 residues, ends included. CDR3: CISVPEPFTGRSYNEQFF.

This clonotype was seen a few times. The chain has TRBV7-9 and TRBJ2-7, with D possibly matching TRBD1 (5 bases). CDR1 and CDR2 from the germline V gene are SEHNR and FQNEAQ (reference sequence). Trimming left V 5 bases short and J 7 bases short, with 12 bases between. CDR3 length: 12 amino acids. CDR3 sequence: CASSGIPGEQYF. CDR3 in DNA: TGTGCCAGCAGCGGAATCCCAGGGGAGCAGTACTTC.

This clonotype was seen more than once but under ten times. The rearrangement joins TRBV20-1 to TRBJ2-7; TRBD2 might be the D (6 bases). The CDR3 runs 17 residues. From germline, CDR1 is DFQATT and CDR2 SNEGSKA (reference sequence). V lost 0 bases and J 3 bases, leaving 21 bases between the germline ends. DNA of the CDR3: TGCAGTGCTAGAGATGTGCGGGACCGGATTATAGGCTACGAGCAGTACTTC. Translated: CSARDVRDRIIGYEQYF.

In its sample, this clonotype was seen many times. J is TRBJ2-7 and V is TRBV6-5; 8 bases fit TRBD2. The length of the CDR3 is 14 residues. Trimming at V came to 2 bases and at J to 3 bases, leaving 3 bases not matched to a gene. Germline V gene sequence: CDR1 MNHEY, CDR2 SVGAGI. CDR3 DNA: TGTGCCAGCAGTTACGGGACTAGTGTCTACGAGCAGTACTTC. It specifies CASSYGTSVYEQYF.